This T cell receptor (beta chain) originates from a study of T cell repertoires in cytomegalovirus infection. Looking at the study overall: Public TCR beta signatures indicated both CMV infection and matching HLA type. Study findings and constraints: Dominant in the ex vivo response were TCR beta clonotypes restricted by HLA-C and specific for CMV.

Trimming shortened V by 0 bases and J by 3 bases, and 4 bases separated the two germline ends. CDR3 size: 13 residues. In germline, CDR1 is SGHRS, CDR2 YFSETQ. Each CDR3 protein gets one entry after TCRdb re-called the reads with MiXCR. The data show about 740,000 distinct CDR3 sequences, with roughly 35% seen just once and 2.8% held by the top ten. This clonotype turned up a few times. Antigen specificity is unknown. This clonotype was obtained from a human donor in good health (CMV status not recorded). Some clones in this sample may be carry-over from other donors' samples. V and J are TRBV5-1 and TRBJ1-5; no firm D call. The sample taken for sequencing was PBMCs. CDR3 in amino acids: CASSLAYNQPQHF. The CDR3 coding sequence is TGCGCCAGCAGCTTGGCCTACAATCAGCCCCAGCATTTT.